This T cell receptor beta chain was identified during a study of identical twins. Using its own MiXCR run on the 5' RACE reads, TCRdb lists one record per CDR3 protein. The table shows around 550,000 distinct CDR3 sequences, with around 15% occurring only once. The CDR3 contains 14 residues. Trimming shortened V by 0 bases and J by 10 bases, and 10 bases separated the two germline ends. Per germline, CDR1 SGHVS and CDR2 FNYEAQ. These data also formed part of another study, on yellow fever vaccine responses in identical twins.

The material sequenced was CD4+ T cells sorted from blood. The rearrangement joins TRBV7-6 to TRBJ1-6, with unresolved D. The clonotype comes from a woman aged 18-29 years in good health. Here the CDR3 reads CASSLALRESPLHF. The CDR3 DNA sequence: TGTGCCAGCAGCTTAGCGCTTAGGGAATCACCCCTCCACTTT.